The 8 T cell receptor beta chains in this list originate from one sample, sequenced in a study of T cell responses to AZD1222 COVID-19 vaccine. Using immunoSEQ multiplex PCR, the repertoire was profiled, and TCRdb retains in-frame clones only, with some absent. The sample carries some 120,000 clones, 91% recorded once. Sequenced here: peripheral blood, sampled on day 0 of AZD1222 vaccination. All receptors derive from an adult in good health.

This chain joins TRBV29-1 and TRBJ1-1, with 7 nucleotides matching TRBD1. The CDR3 extends over 13 amino acids. Germline CDR1 and CDR2: SQVTM and ANQGSEA. Trimming took 7 bases from V and 5 from J; bases not matched to a gene: 10. The CDR3 DNA reads TGCAGCGCTTTCCCAGACAGGGAAACTGAAGCTTTCTTT. It specifies CSAFPDRETEAFF.

The chain is built from TRBV5-6 and TRBJ1-1; D uncertain. Germline CDR1 reads SGHDT; CDR2 reads YYEEEE. The length of the CDR3 is 16 residues. Trimming stripped 1 base from V and 6 bases from J, with 19 bases between. The CDR3 protein is CASSLRATGGVAEAFF. The CDR3 DNA reads as TGTGCCAGCAGCTTGCGGGCAACGGGTGGTGTAGCTGAAGCTTTCTTT.

The chain employs TRBV4-2 and TRBJ2-1; D may match TRBD1 or TRBD2 (7 bases each). Germline CDR1 LGHNA, CDR2 YNFKEQ. The CDR3 is 16 amino acids. The germline V and J ends were trimmed by 1 base and 5 bases, with 15 bases remaining between them. The CDR3 DNA follows: TGTGCCAGCAGCCAAGCCCCAGGGGGAGGGAACAATGAGCAGTTCTTC. It encodes CASSQAPGGGNNEQFF.

Notes on this clone: Other nucleotide sequences in the sample specify the same CDR3. The V call is TRBV9, the J call TRBJ2-1; D not certain. The CDR3 extends over 14 amino acids. Germline V gene data show CDR1 as SGDLS and CDR2 as YYNGEE. Trimming removed 0 bases at V and 4 bases at J, with 8 bases between. This CDR3 reads CASSVGSTYNEQFF. In DNA form, the CDR3 reads TGTGCCAGCAGCGTAGGATCTACTTACAATGAGCAGTTCTTC.

The chain combines TRBV19 with TRBJ2-7, with D possibly being TRBD2 (6 bases). From germline, CDR1 is LNHDA and CDR2 SQIVND (reference sequence). This CDR3 is 14 amino acids long. V lost 3 bases, J lost 7 bases, and 16 bases lay in between. CDR3 nucleotides: TGTGCCAGTAGTATGCGGGACCCCTTTGGGGAGCAGTACTTC. Encoded protein: CASSMRDPFGEQYF.

The chain is built from TRBV5-1 and TRBJ2-7, with 12 bases fitting TRBD2. CDR3 length: 14 amino acids. Trimming cost V 5 bases and J 3 bases; bases outside gene matches: 3. From germline, CDR1 is SGHRS and CDR2 YFSETQ. The CDR3 DNA follows: TGCGCCAGCAGGTTGACTAGCGGGAGCTACGAGCAGTACTTC. It translates to CASRLTSGSYEQYF.

The chain joins TRBV6-2 or TRBV6-3 to TRBJ2-7; D uncertain. V was shortened by 2 bases and J by 2 bases, with 19 bases between the two germline ends. This CDR3 comprises 17 residues. CDR1 and CDR2 from the germline V gene are MNHEY and SVGEGT. The CDR3 here is CASSYVVIGPQTYEQYF. The CDR3, as DNA: TGTGCCAGCAGTTACGTGGTGATCGGCCCCCAGACCTACGAGCAGTACTTC.

The chain couples TRBV5-5 to TRBJ2-2; D not certain. Germline lookup yields CDR1 SGHKS and CDR2 YYEKEE (reference sequence). V lost 0 bases and J lost 4, with 10 bases in between. The CDR3 covers 15 residues. CDR3 nucleotide sequence: TGTGCCAGCAGCTTGGGCGGATACTCCACCGGGGAGCTGTTTTTT. Translation: CASSLGGYSTGELFF.